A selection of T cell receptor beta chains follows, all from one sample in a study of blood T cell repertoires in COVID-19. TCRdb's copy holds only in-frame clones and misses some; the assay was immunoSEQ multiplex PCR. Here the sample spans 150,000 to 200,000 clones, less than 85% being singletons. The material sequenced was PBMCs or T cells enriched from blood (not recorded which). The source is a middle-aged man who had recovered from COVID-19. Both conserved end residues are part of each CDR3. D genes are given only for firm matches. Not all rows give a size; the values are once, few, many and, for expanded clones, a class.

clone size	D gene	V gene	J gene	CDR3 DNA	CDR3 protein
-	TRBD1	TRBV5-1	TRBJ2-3	TGCGCCAGCAACGTCGCCTTCAGGGGGGATACGCAGTATTTT	CASNVAFRGDTQYF
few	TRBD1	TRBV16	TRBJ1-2	TGTGCCAGCAGCCACCTCTCGACAGGGCCAAGGCAGGGCTACACCTTC	CASSHLSTGPRQGYTF
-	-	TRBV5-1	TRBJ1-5	TGCGCCAGCAGCTCCTATAGCGATCAGCCCCAGCATTTT	CASSSYSDQPQHF
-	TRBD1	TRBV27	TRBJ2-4	TGTGCCAGCAGTTTGGTAGGACAGGGGGGATTTTTAGCCAAAAACATTCAGTACTTC	CASSLVGQGGFLAKNIQYF
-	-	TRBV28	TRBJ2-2	TGTGCCAGCATAGGGGGGGTCGGGGAGCTGTTTTTT	CASIGGVGELFF
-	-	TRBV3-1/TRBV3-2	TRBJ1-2	TGTGCCAGCAGCCAAGATGGCGACTGGGCGGCGGGGAACTATGGCTACACCTTC	CASSQDGDWAAGNYGYTF
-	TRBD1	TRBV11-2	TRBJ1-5	TGTGCCAGCAGTCTGAGGACAGGGGGCACTCAGCCCCAGCATTTT	CASSLRTGGTQPQHF
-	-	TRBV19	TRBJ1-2	TGTGCCAGTAGTAGACGGACAGACTATGGCTACACCTTC	CASSRRTDYGYTF
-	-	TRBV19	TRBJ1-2	TGTGCCAGTCAATCGGGTGGCTACACCTTC	CASQSGGYTF
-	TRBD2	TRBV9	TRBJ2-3	TGTGCCAGCAGCGTGGCTAGCGGGGGCCTAGGGTCAGATACGCAGTATTTT	CASSVASGGLGSDTQYF
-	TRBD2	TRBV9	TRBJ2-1	TGTGCCAGCAGCGTAGAGTCTAGGACTAGCGGGGGTTACAATGAGCAGTTCTTC	CASSVESRTSGGYNEQFF
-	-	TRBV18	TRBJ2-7	TGTGCCAGCTCCAGGGGGGCAGGAGCCATCTACGAGCAGTACTTC	CASSRGAGAIYEQYF
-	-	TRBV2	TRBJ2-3	TGTGCCAGCAGTGAAGATGTCTATTACACAGATACGCAGTATTTT	CASSEDVYYTDTQYF
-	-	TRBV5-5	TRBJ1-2	TGTGCCAGCAGCTTGGGTCACGTCGGAGCCTATGGCTACACCTTC	CASSLGHVGAYGYTF
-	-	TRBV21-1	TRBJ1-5	TGTGCCAGCAGCACCGATGACAGCCCCGATTTCCATAGCAATCAGCCCCAGCATTTT	CASSTDDSPDFHSNQPQHF
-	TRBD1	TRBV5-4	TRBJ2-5	TGTGCCAGCAGCTTGGGGGGACAGGGGTCAGAGACCCAGTACTTC	CASSLGGQGSETQYF
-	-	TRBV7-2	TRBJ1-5	TGTGCCAGCGCGGGAGGGGATCAGCCCCAGCATTTT	CASAGGDQPQHF
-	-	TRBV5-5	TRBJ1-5	TGTGCCAGCAGCTTGGGTAACAGTCCTACGGGGGAGCCCCAGCATTTT	CASSLGNSPTGEPQHF
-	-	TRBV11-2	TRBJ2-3	TGTGCCAGCAGCCCACGACGGAGCGCCAACACAGATACGCAGTATTTT	CASSPRRSANTDTQYF
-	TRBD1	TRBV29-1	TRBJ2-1	TGCAGCGTTGATCAGGGGGCCCGGTCCCGTGAGCAGTTCTTC	CSVDQGARSREQFF
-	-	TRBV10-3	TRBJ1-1	TGTGCCACGATGGAGGGCACTGAAGCTTTCTTT	CATMEGTEAFF
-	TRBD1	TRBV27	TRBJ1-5	TGTGCCAGCGGGTGGACAGGGAACAATCAGCCCCAGCATTTT	CASGWTGNNQPQHF
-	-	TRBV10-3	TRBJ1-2	TGTGCCATCACCAGGACAGTGCTCTATGGCTACACCTTC	CAITRTVLYGYTF
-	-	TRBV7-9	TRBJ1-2	TGTGCCAGCAGCTACCGACAGGCGATCTATGGCTACACCTTC	CASSYRQAIYGYTF
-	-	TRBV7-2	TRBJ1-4	TGTGCCAGCAGCTTAACAGGGTCTAATGAAAAACTGTTTTTT	CASSLTGSNEKLFF
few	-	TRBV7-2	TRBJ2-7	TGTGCCAGCAGTTACCCGAGGCTGTTAGCGAGACCCTACGAGCAGTACTTC	CASSYPRLLARPYEQYF
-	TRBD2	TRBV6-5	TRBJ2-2	TGTGCCAGCACTCTAAGCGGGGAAGGAGGCGGGGAGCTGTTTTTT	CASTLSGEGGGELFF
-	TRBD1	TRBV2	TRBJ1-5	TGTGCCAGCGCTCCGGGACAGGGTAGAAATCAGCCCCAGCATTTT	CASAPGQGRNQPQHF
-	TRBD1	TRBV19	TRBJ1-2	TGTGCCAGTAGTACGACAGGGGGCGATGGCTACACCTTC	CASSTTGGDGYTF
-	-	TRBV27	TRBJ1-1	TGTGCCAGCACCCATCTATCCGGGATGAACACTGAAGCTTTCTTT	CASTHLSGMNTEAFF
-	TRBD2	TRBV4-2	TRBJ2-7	TGTGCCAGCAGCCAAGGGACTAGCGGAACCTACGAGCAGTACTTC	CASSQGTSGTYEQYF
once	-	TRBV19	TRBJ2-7	TGTGCCAGTAATCGGACACACTCCTACGAGCAGTACTTC	CASNRTHSYEQYF
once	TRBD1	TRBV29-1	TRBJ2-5	TGCAGCGTTAGGGACAGGGTAAAAGAGACCCAGTACTTC	CSVRDRVKETQYF
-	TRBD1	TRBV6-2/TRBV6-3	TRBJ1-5	TGTGCCAGCAGTCCCCGGGGACAGGGATTGACTCAGCCCCAGCATTTT	CASSPRGQGLTQPQHF
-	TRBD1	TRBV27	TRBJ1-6	TGTGCCAGCAGTTTCTACGGGACAGGTTTTCTCCTCCACTTT	CASSFYGTGFLLHF
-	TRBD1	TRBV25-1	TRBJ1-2	TGTGCCAGCAGTGATAGACAGGGGCTGAACGGCTACACCTTC	CASSDRQGLNGYTF
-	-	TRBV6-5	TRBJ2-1	TGTGCCAGCAGTCGCCGGGGGTCGTACAATGAGCAGTTCTTC	CASSRRGSYNEQFF
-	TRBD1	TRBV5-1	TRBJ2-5	TGCGCCAGCAGCTTACAGGGGGCTCAAGAGACCCAGTACTTC	CASSLQGAQETQYF
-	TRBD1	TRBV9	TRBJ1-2	TGTGCCAGCGACAGGGGACCCAAGGGCGGCTACACCTTC	CASDRGPKGGYTF
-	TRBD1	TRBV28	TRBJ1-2	TGTGCCAGCAGTTCTAATTGGGGGACAGGAAACTATGGCTACACCTTC	CASSSNWGTGNYGYTF
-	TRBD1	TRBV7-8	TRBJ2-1	TGTGCCAGCAGCCCTAGACAGGGTAGGCCCTACAATGAGCAGTTCTTC	CASSPRQGRPYNEQFF
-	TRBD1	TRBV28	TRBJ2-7	TGTGCCAGCAGCTCGGGACAGGGTAGCCACGAGCAGTACTTC	CASSSGQGSHEQYF
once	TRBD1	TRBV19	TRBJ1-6	TGTGCCAGTAAAGGGACAGGGCGGAGTAATTCACCCCTCCACTTT	CASKGTGRSNSPLHF
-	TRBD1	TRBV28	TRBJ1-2	TGTGCCAGCAGACCGACAGGGTTTCGTCTCTATGGCTACACCTTC	CASRPTGFRLYGYTF
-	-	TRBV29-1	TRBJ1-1	TGCAGCACTGGGGGGACGTCTGGCGCTTTCTTT	CSTGGTSGAFF
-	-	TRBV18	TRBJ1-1	TGTGCCAGCTCGCGGGACGGTTTGAACACTGAAGCTTTCTTT	CASSRDGLNTEAFF
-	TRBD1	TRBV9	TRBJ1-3	TGTGCCAGCAGCGGGGACAGCTCTGGAAACACCATATATTTT	CASSGDSSGNTIYF
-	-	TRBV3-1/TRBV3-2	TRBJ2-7	TGTGCCAGCAGCCAAGGTACGGGGGAGCAGTACTTC	CASSQGTGEQYF
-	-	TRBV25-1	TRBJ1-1	TGTGCCAGCAGTCAAGTGGGCCTGAACACTGAAGCTTTCTTT	CASSQVGLNTEAFF
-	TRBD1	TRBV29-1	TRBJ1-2	TGCAGCGTTGTAGCAGGGGGACCCTATGGCTACACCTTC	CSVVAGGPYGYTF
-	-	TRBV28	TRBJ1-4	TGTGCCAGCAGTACGGGAGGGGCAGCAACTAATGAAAAACTGTTTTTT	CASSTGGAATNEKLFF
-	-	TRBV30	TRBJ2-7	TGTGCCTGGGGAGAACCGTATAGCTCCTACGAGCAGTACTTC	CAWGEPYSSYEQYF
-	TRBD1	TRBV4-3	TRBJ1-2	TGCGCCAGCAGCCAAGTCCCCGGGACAGGTCCTGGCTACACCTTC	CASSQVPGTGPGYTF
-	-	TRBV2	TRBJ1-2	TGTGCCAGCAGTGAAGTTCAGGGTGGGGATGGCTACACCTTC	CASSEVQGGDGYTF